The 29 T cell receptor beta chains given below trace back to one sample, sequenced in a study of blood T cell repertoires in COVID-19. Data came from immunoSEQ multiplex PCR; TCRdb stores just in-frame clones and leaves some out. The sample contains about 150,000 clones, 70% to 85% of which appear only once. What was sequenced was peripheral blood. The receptors shown here come from a woman in her forties or fifties with acute or convalescent COVID-19.

In its sample, this clone was seen once. J is TRBJ1-6 and V is TRBV4-1; TRBD1 might be the D (6 bases). Trimming stripped 1 base from V and 9 bases from J, with 16 bases between. The CDR3 has 16 residues. Germline V gene sequence: CDR1 MGHRA, CDR2 YSYEKL. The CDR3 sequence is CASSQGLARGISPLHF. The CDR3 DNA sequence: TGCGCCAGCAGCCAAGGATTAGCCAGGGGAATTTCACCCCTCCACTTT.

This rearrangement joins TRBV7-9 to TRBJ2-7; no clear D gene. The V end lost 0 bases, the J end lost 2 bases, and 8 bases lay between the germline ends. CDR3 size: 14 residues. Germline lookup yields CDR1 SEHNR and CDR2 FQNEAQ (reference sequence). CDR3 loop: CASSLASRPYEQYF. The DNA for the CDR3 is TGTGCCAGCAGCTTAGCGAGTCGCCCCTACGAGCAGTACTTC.

V usage is TRBV14 and J usage is TRBJ1-1; D not certain. From germline, CDR1 is SGHDN and CDR2 FVKESK. This CDR3 is 14 amino acids long. The V end was cut by 4 bases, the J end by 1 base, with 10 bases between. The CDR3 protein is CASSRELQNTEAFF. DNA for the CDR3: TGTGCCAGCAGCCGAGAACTCCAGAACACTGAAGCTTTCTTT.

The chain has TRBV13 and TRBJ2-7, with 10 bases that match TRBD1. V dropped 3 bases and J dropped 6; count of bases not matched to a gene: 2. The germline V gene encodes CDR1 PRHDT and CDR2 FYEKMQ (reference sequence). This CDR3 has 13 residues. CDR3 in amino acids: CASSLDRGVEQYF. CDR3 in DNA: TGTGCCAGCAGCTTGGACAGGGGGGTCGAGCAGTACTTC. The variable domain in full, with the rest retrieved from reference TRBV13 and TRBJ2-7, is AAGVIQSPRHLIKEKRETATLKCYPIPRHDTVYWYQQGPGQDPQFLISFYEKMQSDKGSIPDRFSAQQFSDYHSELNMSSLELGDSALYFCASSLDRGVEQYFGPGTRLTVT.

The chain joins TRBV7-8 to TRBJ2-7; D perhaps matches TRBD2 (5 bases). This CDR3 has 13 amino acids. V lost 6 bases and J lost 5, with 14 bases in between. Germline CDR1 and CDR2: SGHVS and FQNEAQ. Here the CDR3 reads CASSRLRSDEQYF. The CDR3 DNA reads TGTGCCAGCAGTCGACTACGTTCCGACGAGCAGTACTTC.

V usage is TRBV5-1 and J usage is TRBJ1-3; D ambiguous. Trimming shortened V by 4 bases and J by 0 bases, and 8 bases separated the two germline ends. This CDR3 is 14 amino acids long. In germline, CDR1 is SGHRS, CDR2 YFSETQ. The CDR3 bases are TGCGCCAGCAGCCCTGTGAGCTCTGGAAACACCATATATTTT. It specifies CASSPVSSGNTIYF.

This chain uses TRBV4-1 with TRBJ2-2, with TRBD2 matching 7 bases. The junction had 6 bases not matched to a gene; V was cut back by 2 bases and J by 3 bases. CDR3 length equals 16 residues. Germline assignment: CDR1 MGHRA and CDR2 YSYEKL. The CDR3 here is CASSQQRERYTGELFF. The CDR3 DNA follows: TGCGCCAGCAGCCAACAGCGGGAAAGGTACACCGGGGAGCTGTTTTTT.

CDR3 bases: TGTGCCATCAGGCCAGGGGACGGGAATGAAAAACTGTTTTTT. This sequence encodes CAIRPGDGNEKLFF. The rearrangement uses TRBV10-3 and TRBJ1-4, with D perhaps TRBD1 (6 bases). Between the trimmed V and J ends, which lost 6 bases and 5 bases, there was a span of 13 bases. Germline V gene data show CDR1 as ENHRY and CDR2 as SYGVKD. The CDR3 totals 14 residues.

This clone has more than one count but fewer than ten. This chain links TRBV19 with TRBJ1-5; D is perhaps TRBD1 (5 bases). V lost 1 base and J lost 3, with 13 bases in between. Per the germline V gene, CDR1 is LNHDA and CDR2 is SQIVND (reference sequence). The CDR3 is 16 residues long. This CDR3 is CASSIGRGTFNQPQHF. The CDR3 DNA reads TGTGCCAGTAGTATAGGTAGGGGAACCTTCAATCAGCCCCAGCATTTT.

This clone was recorded only once. The chain uses TRBV9 and TRBJ2-1, with D perhaps TRBD2 (6 bases). The CDR3 is 18 amino acids. From germline, CDR1 is SGDLS and CDR2 YYNGEE. Trimming took off 0 bases at V and 7 bases at J, with 23 bases between the two ends. The CDR3 DNA sequence: TGTGCCAGCAGCGTAGATATCGCGGTCGGGAGAGGTTTGAATGAGCAGTTCTTC. The encoded protein is CASSVDIAVGRGLNEQFF.

The chain carries TRBV5-4 and TRBJ2-3; tentative D call: TRBD2 (6 bases). Germline CDR1 and CDR2: SGHNT and YYREEE (reference sequence). This CDR3 contains 16 residues. Deletions cut 0 bases from V and 4 bases from J, with 15 bases between. The CDR3 sequence: CASSLAGVGVPDTQYF. The DNA of the CDR3 is TGTGCCAGCAGCTTGGCGGGGGTTGGGGTCCCAGATACGCAGTATTTT.

The rearrangement joins TRBV11-1 to TRBJ2-3, with 15 nucleotides matching TRBD2. After removal of 4 bases from V and 10 bases from J, the junction contained 3 bases not matched to a gene. The CDR3 runs to 14 residues. Germline V gene lookup returns CDR1 SGHAT and CDR2 FQDESV (reference sequence). The CDR3 reads CASSSGTSGRSQYF. CDR3 in DNA: TGTGCCAGCAGCTCCGGGACTAGCGGGAGGTCGCAGTATTTT.

This rearrangement joins TRBV5-5 to TRBJ1-2, with D unclear. Germline CDR1 reads SGHKS; CDR2 reads YYEKEE (reference sequence). Trimming pared 8 bases from V and 5 bases from J, leaving 10 bases between. This CDR3 spans 11 amino acids. In DNA, the CDR3 is TGTGCCAGTGGAGGATTATATGGCTACACCTTC. Translating gives CASGGLYGYTF.

This clone was picked up a small number of times. The chain is built from TRBV5-1 and TRBJ1-2, with TRBD1 identical over 12 bases. V trimming: 7 bases; J trimming: 7 bases; junction bases outside the gene matches: 2. The CDR3 runs to 12 residues. Germline assignment: CDR1 SGHRS and CDR2 YFSETQ. CDR3 in DNA: TGCGCCAGCGGGACAGGGGGCTTTGGCTACACCTTC. As protein: CASGTGGFGYTF. The full variable domain, rest sourced from reference TRBV5-1 and TRBJ1-2, is KAGVTQTPRYLIKTRGQQVTLSCSPISGHRSVSWYQQTPGQGLQFLFEYFSETQRNKGNFPGRFSGRQFSNSRSEMNVSTLELGDSALYLCASGTGGFGYTFGSGTRLTVV.

Written as DNA, the CDR3 is TGTGCCAGCAGTTCGCCCTATAACACTGAAGCTTTCTTT. Translating gives CASSSPYNTEAFF. V is TRBV6-5 and J is TRBJ1-1, with no clear D. Germline V gene data show CDR1 as MNHEY and CDR2 as SVGAGI. The CDR3 sequence is 13 residues long. Trimming shortened V by 4 bases and J by 2 bases, and 8 bases separated the two germline ends.

This clone was seen a few times. The gene calls are TRBV6-5 and TRBJ1-2, with TRBD1 matching 8 bases. CDR1 is MNHEY and CDR2 is SVGAGI in the germline V gene. The CDR3 loop spans 15 amino acids. V trimming: 4 bases; J trimming: 4 bases; junction bases outside the gene matches: 8. The CDR3 spells CASSSPGGKPYGYTF. CDR3 DNA sequence: TGTGCCAGCAGTTCTCCAGGGGGCAAACCCTATGGCTACACCTTC.

This chain joins TRBV2 and TRBJ2-5; possible D gene TRBD2, 5 bases. Germline CDR1 SNHLY, CDR2 FYNNEI. Trimming removed 11 bases at V and 0 bases at J, with 13 bases between. This CDR3 contains 13 residues. CDR3 bases: TGTGCCTCGGGCAGCGGACACCAAGAGACCCAGTACTTC. Translating gives CASGSGHQETQYF. Using reference TRBV2 and TRBJ2-5 for the parts outside the CDR3, the full variable domain is EPEVTQTPSHQVTQMGQEVILRCVPISNHLYFYWYRQILGQKVEFLVSFYNNEISEKSEIFDDQFSVERPDGSNFTLKIRSTKLEDSAMYFCASGSGHQETQYFGPGTRLLVL.

This chain uses TRBV7-9 with TRBJ2-2; 7 bases match TRBD2. The CDR3 consists of 14 residues. Unmatched junction bases numbered 0, after V lost 0 bases and J lost 5 bases. Looked up from germline, CDR1 is SEHNR and CDR2 is FQNEAQ (reference sequence). CDR3: CASSLAGGTGELFF. The CDR3 region has the DNA TGTGCCAGCAGCTTAGCGGGAGGGACCGGGGAGCTGTTTTTT.

V usage is TRBV4-2 and J usage is TRBJ1-2; D unresolved. This CDR3 is built from 16 residues. Germline CDR1 is LGHNA and CDR2 is YNFKEQ. V lost 0 bases and J 0 bases, leaving 11 bases between the germline ends. CDR3 sequence: CASSQDPQSSNYGYTF. DNA of the CDR3: TGTGCCAGCAGCCAAGATCCCCAGTCCTCTAACTATGGCTACACCTTC.

V is TRBV18 and J is TRBJ1-1; 9 bases match TRBD1. V shed 6 bases and J 8 bases; nucleotides not matched to a gene: 4. The CDR3 contains 12 residues. The germline V gene has CDR1 KGHSH and CDR2 LQKENI. CDR3 bases: TGTGCCAGCTCTCTCGGGACAGGGGAAGCTTTCTTT. It specifies CASSLGTGEAFF.

V gene TRBV7-9 combines with J gene TRBJ2-3, with a weak D call TRBD1 (5 bases). Trimming left V 5 bases short and J 9 bases short, with 21 bases between. CDR3 length: 15 residues. Germline assignment: CDR1 SEHNR and CDR2 FQNEAQ (reference sequence). The CDR3 is CASSATVGRSVTQYF. CDR3 nucleotides: TGTGCCAGCAGCGCCACAGTGGGGCGCTCGGTGACGCAGTATTTT.

The chain uses TRBV30 and TRBJ2-3; TRBD2 matches at 10 bases. The V gene's germline CDR1 is GTSNPN and CDR2 SVGIG (reference sequence). The junction had 7 bases not matched to a gene; V was cut back by 1 base and J by 6 bases. This CDR3 is 15 amino acids long. For the CDR3, the DNA is TGTGCCTGGAGTGAGCTAGCGGGAGTGGCCGATACGCAGTATTTT. This encodes CAWSELAGVADTQYF.

This sequence joins TRBV7-9 and TRBJ2-3; D might be TRBD1 (6 bases). V lost 4 bases and J 5 bases, leaving 7 bases between the germline ends. CDR1 and CDR2 from the germline V gene are SEHNR and FQNEAQ (reference sequence). The CDR3 is 12 amino acids. CDR3 in amino acids: CASSSQGDTQYF. The CDR3 DNA reads TGTGCCAGCAGCTCACAGGGAGATACGCAGTATTTT. Variable domain in full (rest from reference TRBV7-9 and TRBJ2-3): DTGVSQNPRHKITKRGQNVTFRCDPISEHNRLYWYRQTLGQGPEFLTYFQNEAQLEKSRLLSDRFSAERPKGSFSTLEIQRTEQGDSAMYLCASSSQGDTQYFGPGTRLTVL.

This chain connects TRBV25-1 to TRBJ1-1; D unclear. The CDR3 covers 15 residues. Trimming took 3 bases from V and 1 from J, leaving 12 bases between them. CDR1 MGHDK and CDR2 SYGVNS come from the germline V gene. In nucleotides, the CDR3 is TGTGCCAGCAGTGACCTAGGATGGTCGAACACTGAAGCTTTCTTT. Its translation is CASSDLGWSNTEAFF.

The chain is built from TRBV5-6 and TRBJ1-2; a weak D match, TRBD1 (6 bases). Germline-derived CDR1 and CDR2 are SGHDT and YYEEEE. V gave up 0 bases and J gave up 2 bases, with 14 bases separating them. The CDR3 runs to 16 residues. The CDR3 nucleotides read TGTGCCAGCAGCTTGGCCGGACAGATATCAAACTATGGCTACACCTTC. Protein product: CASSLAGQISNYGYTF.

The J gene is TRBJ1-2, the V gene TRBV6-6; possible D gene TRBD1, 6 bases. This CDR3 has 15 amino acids. CDR1 is MNHNY, CDR2 SVGAGI, per germline (reference sequence). V gave up 0 bases and J gave up 6 bases, with 14 bases separating them. The CDR3 coding sequence is TGTGCCAGCAGTTACTCGGATCGGGGGGCCAATGGCTACACCTTC. Translation gives CASSYSDRGANGYTF.

V usage is TRBV27 and J usage is TRBJ2-1; TRBD2 aligns across 9 bases. V was clipped by 6 bases and J by 6 bases; unmatched bases: 12. The CDR3 is 16 residues long. The germline V gene has CDR1 MNHEY and CDR2 SMNVEV (reference sequence). The CDR3 DNA follows: TGTGCCAGCAGGGGGTTGGGCGGGAGGGCCGTCAATGAGCAGTTCTTC. Translation: CASRGLGGRAVNEQFF.

The chain carries TRBV7-8 and TRBJ2-1; 7 bases are shared with TRBD2. This CDR3 comprises 16 residues. Losses at the gene ends were 5 bases for V and 2 bases for J; bases not matched to a gene: 9. Germline V lookup: CDR1 SGHVS, CDR2 FQNEAQ. The CDR3 sequence: CASSEIQRGTYNEQFF. DNA of the CDR3: TGTGCCAGCAGCGAGATCCAGCGGGGCACCTACAATGAGCAGTTCTTC.

This clone is a singleton in its sample. The rearrangement joins TRBV28 to TRBJ2-7, with 9 bases matching TRBD2. The germline V gene has CDR1 MDHEN and CDR2 SYDVKM. Trimming cost V 10 bases and J 0 bases; bases outside gene matches: 13. This CDR3 region has 16 residues. CDR3 sequence reads: CATQSGRIPSSYEQYF. The CDR3 region has the DNA TGTGCCACCCAGAGCGGGAGGATCCCGAGCTCCTACGAGCAGTACTTC.